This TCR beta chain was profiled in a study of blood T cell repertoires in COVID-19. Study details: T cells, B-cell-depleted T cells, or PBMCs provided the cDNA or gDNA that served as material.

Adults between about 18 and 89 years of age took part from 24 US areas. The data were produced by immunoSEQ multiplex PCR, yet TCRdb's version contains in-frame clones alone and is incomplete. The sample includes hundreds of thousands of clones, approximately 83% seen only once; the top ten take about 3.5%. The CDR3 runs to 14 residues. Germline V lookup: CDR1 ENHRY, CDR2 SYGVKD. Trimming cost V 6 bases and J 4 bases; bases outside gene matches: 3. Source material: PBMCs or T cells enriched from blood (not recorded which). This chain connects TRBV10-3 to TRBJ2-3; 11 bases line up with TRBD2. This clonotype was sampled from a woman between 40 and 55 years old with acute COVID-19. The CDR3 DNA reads TGTGCCATCAGGAAGGGACTAGCGGCAGATACGCAGTATTTT. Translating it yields CAIRKGLAADTQYF.